This T cell receptor (beta chain) is drawn from a study of blood T cell repertoires in COVID-19. The overall study: Samples representing acute and convalescent COVID-19 were sourced from the United States, Italy and Spain. PBMCs, B-cell-depleted T cells, or T cells provided the cDNA or gDNA that made up the material.

Germline assignment: CDR1 MNHNS and CDR2 SASEGT. CDR3 length equals 15 residues. The ends lost 3 bases at V and 6 bases at J; junction bases unmatched: 4. In the original analysis: Estimates of nucleated cell counts were drawn from the amplification of reference gene primers. Sequenced by immunoSEQ multiplex PCR; TCRdb stores in-frame clones only, minus some. V and J calls and clone size are copied from that table; D and trimming were computed from the DNA. This repertoire shows 150,000 or so clones, roughly four fifths found once; its top ten account for roughly 13%. The chain links TRBV6-1 to TRBJ1-5, with 11 bases matching TRBD1. The sample was peripheral blood. The origin of this receptor is a man aged 65 to 79 who had recovered from COVID-19. CDR3 region: CASSDRGQGGQPQHF. The CDR3 bases are TGTGCCAGCAGTGACCGGGGACAGGGGGGTCAGCCCCAGCATTTT.